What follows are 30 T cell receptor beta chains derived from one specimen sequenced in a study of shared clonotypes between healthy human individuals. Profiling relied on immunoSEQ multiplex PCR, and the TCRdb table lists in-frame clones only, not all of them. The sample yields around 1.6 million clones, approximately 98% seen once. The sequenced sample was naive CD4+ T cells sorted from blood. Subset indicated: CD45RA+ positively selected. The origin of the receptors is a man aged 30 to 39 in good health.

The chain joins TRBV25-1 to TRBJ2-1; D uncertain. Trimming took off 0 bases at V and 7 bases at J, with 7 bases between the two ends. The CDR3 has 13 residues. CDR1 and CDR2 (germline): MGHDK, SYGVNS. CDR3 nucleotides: TGTGCCAGCAGTGAATATCGGAAGAATGAGCAGTTCTTC. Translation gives CASSEYRKNEQFF.

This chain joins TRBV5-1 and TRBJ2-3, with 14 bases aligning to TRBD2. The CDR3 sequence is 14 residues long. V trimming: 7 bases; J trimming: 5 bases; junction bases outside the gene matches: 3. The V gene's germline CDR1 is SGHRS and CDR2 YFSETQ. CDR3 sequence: CASHGLAGGDTQYF. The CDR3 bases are TGCGCCAGCCACGGACTAGCGGGAGGAGATACGCAGTATTTT.

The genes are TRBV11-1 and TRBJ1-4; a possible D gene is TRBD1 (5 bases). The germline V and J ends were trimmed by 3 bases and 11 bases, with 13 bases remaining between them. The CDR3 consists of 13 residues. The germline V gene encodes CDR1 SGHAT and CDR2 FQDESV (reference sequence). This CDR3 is CASSFRDRGKLFF. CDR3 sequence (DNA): TGTGCCAGCAGCTTCAGGGACCGGGGGAAACTGTTTTTT.

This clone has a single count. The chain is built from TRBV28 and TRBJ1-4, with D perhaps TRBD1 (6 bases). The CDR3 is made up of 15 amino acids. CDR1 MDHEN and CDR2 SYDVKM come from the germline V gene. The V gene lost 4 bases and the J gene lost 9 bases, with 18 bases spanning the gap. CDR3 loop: CASSSTLGGRKKLFF. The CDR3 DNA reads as TGTGCCAGCAGTTCCACGTTAGGGGGGCGGAAAAAACTGTTTTTT.

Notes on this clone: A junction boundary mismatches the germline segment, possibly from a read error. CDR3 DNA sequence: TGTGCCAGCAGCTTAGGGACTAGGCATATCTTC. Amino acid sequence: CASSLGTRHIF. The V call is TRBV7-2, the J call TRBJ2-1; 7 bases fit TRBD2. CDR1 and CDR2 from the germline V gene are SGHTA and FQGNSA. The CDR3 consists of 11 residues.

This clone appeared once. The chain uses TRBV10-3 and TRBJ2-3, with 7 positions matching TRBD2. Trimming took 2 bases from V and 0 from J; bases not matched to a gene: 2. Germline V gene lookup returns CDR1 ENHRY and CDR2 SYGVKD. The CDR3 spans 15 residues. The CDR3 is CAISEPGGSTDTQYF. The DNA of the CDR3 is TGTGCCATCAGTGAGCCGGGGGGAAGCACAGATACGCAGTATTTT.

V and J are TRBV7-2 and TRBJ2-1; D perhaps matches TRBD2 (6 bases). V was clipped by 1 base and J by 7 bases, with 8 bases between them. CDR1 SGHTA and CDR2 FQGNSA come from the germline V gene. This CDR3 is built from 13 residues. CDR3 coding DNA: TGTGCCAGCAGCTTAGGGGCGGGAAATGAGCAGTTCTTC. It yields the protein CASSLGAGNEQFF. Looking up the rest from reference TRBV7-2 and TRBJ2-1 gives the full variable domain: GAGVSQSPSNKVTEKGKDVELRCDPISGHTALYWYRQSLGQGLEFLIYFQGNSAPDKSGLPSDRFSAERTGGSVSTLTIQRTQQEDSAVYLCASSLGAGNEQFFGPGTRLTVL.

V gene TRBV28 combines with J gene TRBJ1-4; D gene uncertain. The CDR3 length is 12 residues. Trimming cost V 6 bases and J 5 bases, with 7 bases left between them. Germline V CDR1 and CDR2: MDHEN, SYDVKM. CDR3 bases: TGTGCCAGCAGATCAAACAATGAAAAACTGTTTTTT. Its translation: CASRSNNEKLFF.

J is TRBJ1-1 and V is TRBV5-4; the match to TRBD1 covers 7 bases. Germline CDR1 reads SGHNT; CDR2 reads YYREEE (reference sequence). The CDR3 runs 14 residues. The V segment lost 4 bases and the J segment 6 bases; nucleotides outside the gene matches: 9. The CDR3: CASSARQQGSEAFF. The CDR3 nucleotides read TGTGCCAGCAGCGCTAGGCAACAGGGGTCTGAAGCTTTCTTT. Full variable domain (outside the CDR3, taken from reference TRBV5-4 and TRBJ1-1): ETGVTQSPTHLIKTRGQQVTLRCSSQSGHNTVSWYQQALGQGPQFIFQYYREEENGRGNFPPRFSGLQFPNYSSELNVNALELDDSALYLCASSARQQGSEAFFGQGTRLTVV.

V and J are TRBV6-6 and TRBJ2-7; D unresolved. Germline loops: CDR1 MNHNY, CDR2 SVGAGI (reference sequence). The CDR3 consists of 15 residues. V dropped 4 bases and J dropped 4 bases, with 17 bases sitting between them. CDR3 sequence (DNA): TGTGCCAGCAGTTCCCACGCCTTGGGCCCATACGAGCAGTACTTC. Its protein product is CASSSHALGPYEQYF.

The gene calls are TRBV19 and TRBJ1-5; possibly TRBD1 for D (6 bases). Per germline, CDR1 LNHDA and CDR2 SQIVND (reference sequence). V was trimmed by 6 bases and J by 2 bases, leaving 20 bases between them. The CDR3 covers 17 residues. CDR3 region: CASSPGQGARGNQPQHF. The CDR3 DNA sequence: TGTGCCAGTAGCCCGGGACAAGGGGCGCGTGGCAATCAGCCCCAGCATTTT.

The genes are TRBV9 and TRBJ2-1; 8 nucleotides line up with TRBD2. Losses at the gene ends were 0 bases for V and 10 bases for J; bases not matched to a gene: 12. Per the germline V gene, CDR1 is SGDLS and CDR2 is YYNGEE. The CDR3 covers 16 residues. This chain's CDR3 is CASSVGVSGVIVEQFF. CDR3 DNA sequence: TGTGCCAGCAGCGTAGGGGTTAGCGGGGTAATCGTAGAGCAGTTCTTC.

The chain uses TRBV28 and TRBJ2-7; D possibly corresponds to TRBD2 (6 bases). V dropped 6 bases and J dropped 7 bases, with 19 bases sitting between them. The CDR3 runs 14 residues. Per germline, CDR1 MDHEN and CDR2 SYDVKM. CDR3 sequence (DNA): TGTGCCAGCAGCCTTAGTAGACTAGAGTGGGAGCAGTACTTC. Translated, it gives CASSLSRLEWEQYF.

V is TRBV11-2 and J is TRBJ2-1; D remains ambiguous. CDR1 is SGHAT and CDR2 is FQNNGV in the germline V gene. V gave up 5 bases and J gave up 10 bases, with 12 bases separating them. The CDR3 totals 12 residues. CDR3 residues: CASSNRLREQFF. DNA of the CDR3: TGTGCCAGCAGCAACAGACTTCGGGAGCAGTTCTTC.

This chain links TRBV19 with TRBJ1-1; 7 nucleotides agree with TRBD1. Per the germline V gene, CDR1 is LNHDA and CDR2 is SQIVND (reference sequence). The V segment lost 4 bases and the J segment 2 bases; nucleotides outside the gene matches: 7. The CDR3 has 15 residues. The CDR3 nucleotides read TGTGCCAGTAGTAGACAGGGTTTGAGTAACACTGAAGCTTTCTTT. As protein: CASSRQGLSNTEAFF.

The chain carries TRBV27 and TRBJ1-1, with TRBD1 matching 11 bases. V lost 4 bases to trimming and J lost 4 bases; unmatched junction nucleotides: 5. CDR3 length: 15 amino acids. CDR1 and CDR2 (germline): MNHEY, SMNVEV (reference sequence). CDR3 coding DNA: TGTGCCAGCAGTTCGGACAGGGGGCTTGGCACTGAAGCTTTCTTT. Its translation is CASSSDRGLGTEAFF.

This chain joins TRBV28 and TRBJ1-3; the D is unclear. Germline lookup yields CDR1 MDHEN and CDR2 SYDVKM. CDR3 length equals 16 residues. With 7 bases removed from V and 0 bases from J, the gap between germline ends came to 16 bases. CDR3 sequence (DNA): TGTGCCAGCAAATTAGCCGGCCCGAGCTCTGGAAACACCATATATTTT. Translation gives CASKLAGPSSGNTIYF.

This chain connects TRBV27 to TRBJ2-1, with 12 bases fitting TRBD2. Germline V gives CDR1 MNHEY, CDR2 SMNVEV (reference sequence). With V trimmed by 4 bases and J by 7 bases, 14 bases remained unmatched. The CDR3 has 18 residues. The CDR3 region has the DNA TGTGCCAGCAGTTCCAGAGGGCGACTAGCGGGAGTACGGAATGAGCAGTTCTTC. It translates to CASSSRGRLAGVRNEQFF.

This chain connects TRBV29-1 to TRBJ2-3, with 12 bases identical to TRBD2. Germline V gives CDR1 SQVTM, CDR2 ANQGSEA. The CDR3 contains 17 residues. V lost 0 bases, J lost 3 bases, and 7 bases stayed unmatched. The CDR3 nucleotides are TGCAGCGTTGAAGATCTTAGGACTAGCGGGAATACAGATACGCAGTATTTT. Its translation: CSVEDLRTSGNTDTQYF.

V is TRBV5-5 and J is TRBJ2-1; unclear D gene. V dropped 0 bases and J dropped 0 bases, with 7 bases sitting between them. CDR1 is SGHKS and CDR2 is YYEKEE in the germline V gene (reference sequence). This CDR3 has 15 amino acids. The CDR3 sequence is CASSLDASSYNEQFF. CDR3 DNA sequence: TGTGCCAGCAGCTTGGACGCCTCCTCCTACAATGAGCAGTTCTTC.

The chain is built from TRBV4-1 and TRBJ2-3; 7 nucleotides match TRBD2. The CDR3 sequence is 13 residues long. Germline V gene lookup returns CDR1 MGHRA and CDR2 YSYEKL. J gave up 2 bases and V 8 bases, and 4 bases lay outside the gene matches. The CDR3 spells CASDLADTDTQYF. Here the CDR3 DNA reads TGCGCCAGCGATCTAGCGGACACAGATACGCAGTATTTT.

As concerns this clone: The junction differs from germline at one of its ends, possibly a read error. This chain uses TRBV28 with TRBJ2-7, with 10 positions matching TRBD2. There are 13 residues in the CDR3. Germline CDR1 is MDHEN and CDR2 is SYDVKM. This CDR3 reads CASTFGLAGEMSF. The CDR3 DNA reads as TGTGCCAGCACGTTCGGTCTAGCGGGGGAAATGAGCTTC.

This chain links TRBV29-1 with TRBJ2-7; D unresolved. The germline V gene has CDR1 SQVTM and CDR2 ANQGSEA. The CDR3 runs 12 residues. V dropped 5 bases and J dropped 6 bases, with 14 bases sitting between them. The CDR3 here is CSVSGAKGEQYF. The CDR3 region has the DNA TGCAGCGTTTCCGGAGCGAAGGGCGAGCAGTACTTC.

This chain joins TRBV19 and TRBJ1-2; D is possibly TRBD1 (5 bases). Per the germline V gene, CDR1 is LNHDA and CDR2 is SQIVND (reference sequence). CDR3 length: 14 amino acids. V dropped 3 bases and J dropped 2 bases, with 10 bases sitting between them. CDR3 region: CASSIGRDNYGYTF. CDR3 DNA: TGTGCCAGTAGTATCGGTCGGGACAACTATGGCTACACCTTC.

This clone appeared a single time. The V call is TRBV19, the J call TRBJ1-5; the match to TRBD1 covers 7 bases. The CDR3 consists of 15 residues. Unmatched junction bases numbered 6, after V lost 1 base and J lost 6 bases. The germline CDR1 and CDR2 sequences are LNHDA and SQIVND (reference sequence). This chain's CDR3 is CASSIVTGVGQPQHF. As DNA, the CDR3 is TGTGCCAGTAGTATAGTCACAGGGGTGGGTCAGCCCCAGCATTTT.

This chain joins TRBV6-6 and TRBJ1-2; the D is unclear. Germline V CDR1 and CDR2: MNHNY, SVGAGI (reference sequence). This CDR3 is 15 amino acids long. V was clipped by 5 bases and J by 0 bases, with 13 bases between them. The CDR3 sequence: CASSAPAQANYGYTF. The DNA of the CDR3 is TGTGCCAGCAGTGCCCCAGCGCAGGCTAACTATGGCTACACCTTC.

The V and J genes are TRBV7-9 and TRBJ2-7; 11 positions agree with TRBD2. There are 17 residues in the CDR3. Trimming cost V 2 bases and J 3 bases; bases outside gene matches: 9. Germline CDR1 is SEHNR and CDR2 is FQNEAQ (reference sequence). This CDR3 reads CASSLLPTSGNLYEQYF. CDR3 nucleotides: TGTGCCAGCAGCTTACTGCCGACTAGCGGGAACCTCTACGAGCAGTACTTC.

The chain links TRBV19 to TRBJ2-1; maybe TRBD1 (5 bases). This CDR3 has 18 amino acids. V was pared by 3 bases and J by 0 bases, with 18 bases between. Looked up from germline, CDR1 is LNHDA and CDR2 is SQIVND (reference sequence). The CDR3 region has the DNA TGTGCCAGTAGTATCGGTTTAGGGGATAGGAGCTCCTACAATGAGCAGTTCTTC. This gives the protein CASSIGLGDRSSYNEQFF.

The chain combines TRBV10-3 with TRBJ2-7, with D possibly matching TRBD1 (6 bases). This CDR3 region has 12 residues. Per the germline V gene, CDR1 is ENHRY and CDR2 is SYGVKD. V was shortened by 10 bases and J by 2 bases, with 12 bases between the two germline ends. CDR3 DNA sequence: TGTGCCACCAGGGCAGGGGCCTACGAGCAGTACTTC. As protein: CATRAGAYEQYF.

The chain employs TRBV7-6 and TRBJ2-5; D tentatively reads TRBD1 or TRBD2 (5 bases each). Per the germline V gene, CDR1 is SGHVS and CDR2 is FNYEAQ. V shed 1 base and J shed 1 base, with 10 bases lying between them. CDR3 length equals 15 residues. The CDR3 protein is CASSLGSGGQETQYF. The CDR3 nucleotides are TGTGCCAGCAGCTTAGGTTCTGGGGGCCAAGAGACCCAGTACTTC.